What follows are 3 T cell receptor beta chains derived from one specimen sequenced in a study of cytomegalovirus exposure and HLA in healthy donors. PCR used 60 Vbeta primers and 13 Jbeta primers. Sequencing used immunoSEQ multiplex PCR; TCRdb keeps in-frame clones, though not all of them. The data show tens of thousands of clones, more than 75% seen once. The material sequenced was PBMCs. The origin of the receptors is a man younger than 40 in good health and CMV-seropositive.

The V call is TRBV19, the J call TRBJ2-2, with a weak D call TRBD1 (6 bases). V was clipped by 4 bases and J by 7 bases, with 13 bases between them. The CDR3 is 14 amino acids. The germline V gene has CDR1 LNHDA and CDR2 SQIVND (reference sequence). The CDR3 coding sequence is TGTGCCAGTAGTACCGGGACAATCAGCGGGGAGCTGTTTTTT. Encoded protein: CASSTGTISGELFF.

This clone was seen a handful of times. This sample also contains other DNA sequences that code for the same CDR3. Written as DNA, the CDR3 is TGCGCCAGCAGCCCGTCGCCCCAGGGTAGGGATGGCTACACCTTC. This translates into CASSPSPQGRDGYTF. This chain connects TRBV4-1 to TRBJ1-2, with D tentatively TRBD1 (5 bases). The CDR3 sequence is 15 residues long. Germline V gene data show CDR1 as MGHRA and CDR2 as YSYEKL. V was clipped by 4 bases and J by 6 bases, with 18 bases between them.

Here the CDR3 reads CASRSWGQGAEAFF. The CDR3 DNA is TGTGCCAGCAGAAGCTGGGGACAGGGCGCTGAAGCTTTCTTT. The gene calls are TRBV6-6 and TRBJ1-1; 9 nucleotides align to TRBD1. J lost 6 bases, V lost 6 bases, and 8 bases had no gene match. The CDR3 is made up of 14 amino acids. CDR1 MNHNY and CDR2 SVGAGI come from the germline V gene (reference sequence).